The following is a T cell receptor (beta chain) sequence with its context. The antigen this receptor binds is unknown. Base-call qualities are not available, and no considerably larger clone is one nucleotide away. The CDR3 sequence holds 15 residues, the cysteine and phenylalanine included. This entry keeps only the CDR3 DNA: 45 bases, framed from base 1. Cut back by 3 bases and 9 bases, the V and J ends lie 18 bases apart. CDR1 and CDR2, looked up from the germline V gene, are MDHEN and SYDVKM. The sample comes from a study of shared clonotypes between healthy human individuals (TCRdb year 2020). As for the study more broadly: The cohort included a few men and a couple of women between 18 and 49 years of age. For each donor, three plates each were used for CD4 naive and CD4 memory, two plates were used for CD8 naive, and one plate was used for CD8 memory. To estimate repertoire size and how much clonotype sharing occurs between individuals, the study deeply sequenced the blood TCR repertoires of five healthy adults. Libraries were prepared and TCR repertoires were sequenced by different laboratories using diverse techniques, in order to increase sequencing depth and limit assay-specific biases. Each donor's leukapheresis produced roughly between roughly 0.85 and 9.5 billion PBMCs.

The donors were healthy, HIV-negative adults with no recently reported acute infections or vaccinations. Only Caucasian adults living in Nashville, Tennessee, USA were represented among the donors. CD4+ T cells were enriched through magnetic negative selection, after which naive cells were positively selected on CD45RA and the remaining negative fraction served as the memory subset. After blood collection by leukapheresis, PBMCs were isolated using Ficoll-Histopaque density gradient centrifugation and then cryopreserved in the vapor phase of liquid nitrogen. Analytical flow cytometry was used to check the purity and quantity of each magnetically sorted T cell population. From each sorted fraction, genomic DNA was isolated and quantified by UV absorbance on a Nanodrop 2000c. Using the deep immunoSEQ assay, TCR CDR3 regions were amplified from genomic DNA by multiplex PCR. Extracted genomic DNA from each cell subset was distributed evenly across all wells of several immunoSEQ 96-well plates, and each plate was treated as a replicate. Each replicate PCR for sorted subsets received about 200 ng genomic DNA, equal to roughly 30,000 T cell genomes. The purified libraries were quantified using a Qubit 3.0 fluorometer, sized with a Bioanalyzer 2100, and then quantified again using the KAPA Library Quantification kit. A separate single-read 150-cycle Illumina NextSeq 550 flow cell was used to sequence each immunoSEQ 96-well plate. Concerning the study's data processing: Because only junctional sequences without quality scores were contained in the immunoSEQ output, filtering matching that applied to full-length reads could not be performed. Sequences were annotated with PyIR, a Python wrapper for IgBLAST v1.9, using IMGT germline references to assign V/J genes and CDR3. Reads with weak V/J assignments (E-value above 1e-6), missing CDR3, stop codons, out-of-frame junctions, or ambiguous translated residues were removed. V3J clonotypes were defined as sequences sharing an identical inferred V gene, J gene, and CDR3 amino acid sequence. Percentage overlap between repertoires was calculated by dividing the number of shared unique clonotypes by the size of the smaller repertoire. Richness of each repertoire was evaluated using RTK rarefaction, the Chao1 estimator, and Recon v2.1 estimates of unobserved clonotypes. Generation probabilities were computed with OLGA for all TCRbeta clonotypes obtained by the gDNA method from a few donors. TCRdb carries this immuneACCESS record with in-frame sequences only. Its versions omit some clonotypes, under half of them owing to an unresolved V gene in the studies checked, with the rest unexplained. V and J calls plus clone size are reproduced from that table; the DNA served to infer D and trimming. The sample contains about 2.4 million clones, more than 85% of them found a single time. More than 0.35% of the sample belongs to the ten largest clones.

Study-wide conclusions, independent of this receptor: Only blood was sampled, and tissue TCR repertoires likely differ from those in blood. Incomplete sequencing was indicated by rarefaction of sorted-subset datasets, despite the large sequencing depth. The genetic and exposure-history diversity represented was limited by the small number of donors. Higher generation probabilities were observed for clonotypes shared by all four sorted-subset donors than for non-shared clonotypes. Pairwise subsampling led to the expectation that sequencing depth would affect the degree of clonotype sharing among donors. Naive subsets generally had larger estimated clonotype richness than memory subsets did. When a few donors were compared, the shared fraction of clonotypes was around 5.1% for naive CD4, roughly 3.4% for naive CD8, more than 2% for memory CD4, and about 0.36% for memory CD8.

The chain employs TRBV28 and TRBJ2-1, with TRBD2 as a weak D call on 7 bases. This clonotype was sampled from a man aged 18 to 29 in good health. Some clones in this sample may be carry-over from other donors' samples. Specimen: naive CD4+ T cells from PBMCs. Per the publication, the cell subset or site label means: CD45RA+ positively selected. The nucleotide sequence is TGTGCCAGCAGTTTCGGGGGGCTAGGGCCGGGTGAGCAGTTCTTC. Its coded protein is CASSFGGLGPGEQFF. The reference TRBV28 and TRBJ2-1 proteins fill in what lies around the CDR3, so the full variable domain reads DVKVTQSSRYLVKRTGEKVFLECVQDMDHENMFWYRQDPGLGLRLIYFSYDVKMKEKGDIPEGYSVSREKKERFSLILESASTNQTSMYLCASSFGGLGPGEQFFGPGTRLTVL.